The 28 T cell receptor beta chains presented below share a single source sample, sequenced in a study of vaccination and CD4 T cells after COVID-19. Antigens for these TCRs are unknown. Treatment of the sample: approximately nine-day PBMC culture with coronavirus spike peptide pools or control peptides (ViraFEST assay). At the Johns Hopkins FTIC core, DNA taken from cultured CD4+ T cells was sequenced by way of the Oncomine TCR Beta short-read assay. MiXCR, applied by TCRdb to the PCR reads, yields one record per CDR3 protein. The table lists some 15,000 distinct CDR3 sequences, about 42% of them singletons. What was sequenced was cultured CD4+ T cells from blood. The receptors originated from a human donor with COVID-19.

CDR3 coding DNA: TGTGCCAGCAGTGTCCCGCAGGGGCCCTCTGGAAACACCATATATTTT. This encodes CASSVPQGPSGNTIYF. This chain joins TRBV25-1 and TRBJ1-3, with D tentatively TRBD1 (6 bases). V lost 4 bases to trimming and J lost 0 bases, with 13 bases between them. Germline CDR1 reads MGHDK; CDR2 reads SYGVNS. This CDR3 region has 16 residues. The whole variable domain, remainder taken from reference TRBV25-1 and TRBJ1-3, is EADIYQTPRYLVIGTGKKITLECSQTMGHDKMYWYQQDPGMELHLIHYSYGVNSTEKGDLSSESTVSRIRTEHFPLTLESARPSHTSQYLCASSVPQGPSGNTIYFGEGSWLTVV.

This clonotype was seen only a few times. The chain recombines TRBV7-3 with TRBJ1-2, with D unclear. Germline CDR1 and CDR2: SGHTA and FQGTGA. The CDR3 length is 13 residues. V lost 5 bases and J lost 2, with 9 bases in between. This CDR3 reads CASSPDKNYGYTF. DNA of the CDR3: TGTGCCAGCAGCCCTGACAAGAACTATGGCTACACCTTC.

V usage is TRBV28 and J usage is TRBJ1-1; TRBD1 matches 9 bases. The CDR3 runs 14 residues. Germline V CDR1 and CDR2: MDHEN, SYDVKM. V was clipped by 10 bases and J by 7 bases; unmatched bases: 13. The CDR3 reads CATLLTGGKGEAFF. The CDR3 DNA reads TGTGCCACCCTCCTAACAGGGGGCAAGGGTGAAGCTTTCTTT.

This clonotype has a single count. This may come from a read error, since a much larger clone is one base off. V gene TRBV27 combines with J gene TRBJ1-5; tentative D call: TRBD1 (5 bases). Germline V gene lookup returns CDR1 MNHEY and CDR2 SMNVEV (reference sequence). The ends were cut back, 6 bases at V and 7 bases at J, with 22 bases in the middle. The CDR3 has 16 amino acids. DNA for the CDR3: TGTGCCAGCAGCCCGGGTGAGGGAAAGGGGTGGCAGCCCCAGCATTTT. It encodes CASSPGEGKGWQPQHF.

The rearrangement links TRBV6-1 to TRBJ1-3; possibly TRBD1 for D (6 bases). Germline-derived CDR1 and CDR2 are MNHNS and SASEGT. V lost 6 bases and J 0 bases, leaving 21 bases between the germline ends. This CDR3 has 18 residues. Here the CDR3 DNA reads TGTGCCAGCAGCCTCCTCTCCGGGACACCCAGCTCTGGAAACACCATATATTTT. Translating gives CASSLLSGTPSSGNTIYF.

The gene calls are TRBV7-6 and TRBJ1-2; possible D gene TRBD1, 5 bases. V was cut by 5 bases and J by 4 bases, with 14 bases left in between. CDR1 and CDR2 (germline): SGHVS, FNYEAQ. This CDR3 has 14 residues. CDR3 DNA sequence: TGTGCCAGCAGCCTAGGGGCCCGAGGCTATGGCTACACCTTC. Protein product: CASSLGARGYGYTF.

The V call is TRBV20-1, the J call TRBJ1-2, with D hard to call. The germline CDR1 and CDR2 sequences are DFQATT and SNEGSKA (reference sequence). Trimming cost V 3 bases and J 6 bases, with 5 bases left between them. CDR3 length: 10 residues. The CDR3 loop reads CSARWDGYTF. CDR3 DNA sequence: TGCAGTGCTAGGTGGGATGGCTACACCTTC.

The CDR3 coding sequence is TGTGCCACCACCATAGGGCCCGGGGGGGGCGACAATGAGCAGTTCTTC. Protein: CATTIGPGGGDNEQFF. This chain uses TRBV15 with TRBJ2-1, with 8 bases lining up with TRBD2. The CDR3 is 16 amino acids. V lost 7 bases to trimming and J lost 5 bases; unmatched junction nucleotides: 13. CDR1 LNHNV and CDR2 YYDKDF come from the germline V gene (reference sequence).

This rearrangement joins TRBV6-1 to TRBJ2-7, with D hard to call. The CDR3 spans 19 residues. Trimming removed 2 bases at V and 0 bases at J, with 23 bases between. Germline V CDR1 and CDR2: MNHNS, SASEGT. In nucleotides, the CDR3 is TGTGCCAGCAGTGAATTTACCCCAATGGCAGGTAGGAGCTCCTACGAGCAGTACTTC. Its protein is CASSEFTPMAGRSSYEQYF.

This clonotype appeared a few times. This chain connects TRBV7-3 to TRBJ1-1; perhaps TRBD1 as D (5 bases). The V end was cut by 4 bases, the J end by 2 bases, with 8 bases between. Germline V gene data show CDR1 as SGHTA and CDR2 as FQGTGA. The CDR3 is 13 amino acids. The CDR3 bases are TGTGCCAGCAGCTCGGGGGGTAACACTGAAGCTTTCTTT. Translation: CASSSGGNTEAFF.

This clonotype turned up a few times. The J gene is TRBJ2-7, the V gene TRBV6-1; weak D call: TRBD1 (5 bases). CDR1 is MNHNS and CDR2 is SASEGT in the germline V gene. CDR3 size: 12 residues. V dropped 6 bases and J dropped 4 bases, with 10 bases sitting between them. CDR3 sequence reads: CASSLQEYEQYF. CDR3 coding DNA: TGTGCCAGCAGCCTACAGGAGTACGAGCAGTACTTC.

This clonotype was picked up a small number of times. The rearrangement links TRBV27 to TRBJ2-2; D is uncertain. The CDR3 is 15 amino acids. Germline CDR1 MNHEY, CDR2 SMNVEV (reference sequence). The V end lost 3 bases, the J end lost 7 bases, and 15 bases lay between the germline ends. This CDR3 reads CASSFQSGWGGELFF. The CDR3 DNA reads as TGTGCCAGCAGTTTCCAGTCCGGATGGGGCGGGGAGCTGTTTTTT.

This chain connects TRBV15 to TRBJ2-1, with D unclear. Germline lookup yields CDR1 LNHNV and CDR2 YYDKDF (reference sequence). The CDR3 sequence is 15 residues long. Trimming took off 0 bases at V and 6 bases at J, with 12 bases between the two ends. The CDR3 sequence: CATSRDMPQINEQFF. CDR3 in DNA: TGTGCCACCAGCAGAGATATGCCACAGATCAATGAGCAGTTCTTC.

V gene TRBV6-1 combines with J gene TRBJ2-1, with D maybe TRBD2 (6 bases). The V gene lost 6 bases and the J gene lost 7 bases, with 37 bases spanning the gap. This CDR3 spans 21 amino acids. Looked up from germline, CDR1 is MNHNS and CDR2 is SASEGT. CDR3 sequence: CASSTRNQEKRSVTGRNEQFF. CDR3 DNA sequence: TGTGCCAGCAGCACGCGGAACCAGGAAAAAAGATCAGTAACCGGGAGAAATGAGCAGTTCTTC.

Only a few counts were recorded for this clonotype. This chain joins TRBV25-1 and TRBJ1-1, with 10 positions matching TRBD1. CDR3 length equals 16 residues. Germline CDR1 and CDR2: MGHDK and SYGVNS. V lost 3 bases and J lost 4; bases outside the gene matches: 8. The CDR3 sequence: CASSDIRDRGSTEAFF. The CDR3 DNA sequence: TGTGCCAGCAGTGATATCCGGGACAGGGGAAGCACTGAAGCTTTCTTT.

V gene TRBV19 combines with J gene TRBJ1-6; 7 bases are shared with TRBD1. The junction had 12 bases not matched to a gene; V was cut back by 5 bases and J by 5 bases. The CDR3 is 17 residues long. CDR1 is LNHDA, CDR2 SQIVND, per germline (reference sequence). CDR3 nucleotide sequence: TGTGCCAGTAGTCGACCCGGACAGGTCCTAAATAATTCACCCCTCCACTTT. Translation: CASSRPGQVLNNSPLHF.

This chain connects TRBV6-1 to TRBJ1-5; unclear D gene. The germline CDR1 and CDR2 sequences are MNHNS and SASEGT. Trimming left V 0 bases short and J 0 bases short, with 9 bases between. The CDR3 has 16 residues. CDR3 residues: CASSEAPGPSNQPQHF. CDR3 in DNA: TGTGCCAGCAGTGAAGCGCCTGGGCCTAGCAATCAGCCCCAGCATTTT.

The chain uses TRBV20-1 and TRBJ1-3; the match to TRBD1 covers 7 bases. Per germline, CDR1 DFQATT and CDR2 SNEGSKA (reference sequence). The CDR3 loop spans 15 amino acids. Germline trimming cut 2 bases from V and 3 bases from J; bases unmatched to any gene: 7. CDR3 in DNA: TGCAGTGCTAGATTGCCCGGGACAGTTGGAAACACCATATATTTT. As protein: CSARLPGTVGNTIYF.

The chain uses TRBV20-1 and TRBJ2-3; D is possibly TRBD1 (5 bases). The V end lost 2 bases, the J end lost 6 bases, and 9 bases lay between the germline ends. Germline CDR1 reads DFQATT; CDR2 reads SNEGSKA (reference sequence). There are 12 residues in the CDR3. DNA for the CDR3: TGCAGTGCTAGACAGGGAACCGATACGCAGTATTTT. Translating gives CSARQGTDTQYF.

This clonotype was counted only a few times. This rearrangement joins TRBV5-1 to TRBJ2-2; TRBD1 agrees at 10 bases. The CDR3 consists of 16 residues. Germline CDR1 is SGHRS and CDR2 is YFSETQ. Trimming removed 1 base from V and 5 bases from J; junction bases left unmatched: 5. This CDR3 reads CASSLKGTGETGELFF. CDR3 DNA sequence: TGCGCCAGCAGCTTGAAAGGGACAGGGGAGACCGGGGAGCTGTTTTTT.

This chain uses TRBV7-8 with TRBJ1-2; 8 bases are a match to TRBD1. CDR1 is SGHVS, CDR2 FQNEAQ, per germline. This CDR3 region has 15 residues. Trimming cost V 8 bases and J 4 bases; bases outside gene matches: 12. The CDR3 region is CASLVGDRYGYGYTF. The CDR3 DNA reads TGTGCCAGCCTGGTGGGGGACAGGTACGGCTATGGCTACACCTTC.

V usage is TRBV6-2 or TRBV6-3 and J usage is TRBJ2-1; D is unresolved. The germline CDR1 and CDR2 sequences are MNHEY and SVGEGT. V was trimmed by 7 bases and J by 7 bases, leaving 8 bases between them. The length of the CDR3 is 11 residues. DNA for the CDR3: TGTGCCAGCACAAATACGAATGAGCAGTTCTTC. Protein product: CASTNTNEQFF.

This clonotype was picked up a small number of times. The chain is built from TRBV2 and TRBJ1-6, with D maybe TRBD1 (5 bases). This CDR3 region has 12 residues. Trimming left V 6 bases short and J 9 bases short, with 9 bases between. CDR1 is SNHLY, CDR2 FYNNEI, per germline. The CDR3 region is CASSQGASPLHF. Written as DNA, the CDR3 is TGTGCCAGCAGCCAAGGGGCTTCACCCCTCCACTTT.

This clonotype occurred a few times. The rearrangement joins TRBV11-1 to TRBJ2-3, with D unresolved. This CDR3 has 14 residues. The ends were cut back, 2 bases at V and 2 bases at J, with 8 bases in the middle. Germline V gene lookup returns CDR1 SGHAT and CDR2 FQDESV (reference sequence). CDR3 nucleotides: TGTGCCAGCAGCTTATATCCCCCCACAGATACGCAGTATTTT. Translation gives CASSLYPPTDTQYF.

This clonotype appeared a few times. V gene TRBV6-5 combines with J gene TRBJ2-5; D perhaps matches TRBD2 (8 bases). The CDR3 has 15 residues. The germline V gene has CDR1 MNHEY and CDR2 SVGAGI. Between the trimmed V and J ends, which lost 2 bases and 7 bases, there was a span of 17 bases. Here the CDR3 reads CASSYGGGQGGTQYF. The CDR3 DNA sequence: TGTGCCAGCAGTTACGGCGGGGGGCAGGGGGGGACCCAGTACTTC.

The chain carries TRBV20-1 and TRBJ2-7; 9 bases align to TRBD2. V lost 0 bases, J lost 4 bases, and 7 bases stayed unmatched. CDR3 length: 15 amino acids. Germline CDR1 is DFQATT and CDR2 is SNEGSKA (reference sequence). For the CDR3, the DNA is TGCAGTGCTAGAGATCCTCAGCGGGGGGTATACGAGCAGTACTTC. This gives the protein CSARDPQRGVYEQYF.

This chain uses TRBV2 with TRBJ1-1; no reliable D call. Trimming shortened V by 2 bases and J by 10 bases, and 17 bases separated the two germline ends. This CDR3 contains 14 residues. Germline values: CDR1 SNHLY, CDR2 FYNNEI. The CDR3 here is CASSETRTSWGAFF. CDR3 nucleotides: TGTGCCAGCAGTGAAACCAGGACTTCGTGGGGAGCTTTCTTT.

CDR3 DNA sequence: TGTGCCAGCAGCTCCACCCCTGCGGGTGGAGCTTTCTTT. Amino acids: CASSSTPAGGAFF. J is TRBJ1-1 and V is TRBV7-8, with D hard to call. The ends were cut back, 4 bases at V and 10 bases at J, with 16 bases in the middle. The CDR3 extends over 13 amino acids. Per the germline V gene, CDR1 is SGHVS and CDR2 is FQNEAQ.